This passage covers 13 T cell receptor beta chains from one sample sequenced in a study of cytomegalovirus exposure and HLA in healthy donors. The PCR ran on 60 Vbeta and 13 Jbeta primers. The repertoire was sequenced with immunoSEQ multiplex PCR; TCRdb's copy has only in-frame clones and lacks some. The sample has approximately 190,000 clones, more than 70% seen once; the top ten hold approximately 0.26%. Sequenced sample: PBMCs. These receptors came from a boy between 10 and 17 years old in good health and CMV-seronegative.

This clone was seen a handful of times. The rearrangement joins TRBV4-1 to TRBJ2-5, with 8 bases aligning to TRBD2. Unmatched junction bases numbered 6, after V lost 1 base and J lost 5 bases. Germline V gene lookup returns CDR1 MGHRA and CDR2 YSYEKL. This CDR3 is built from 15 residues. CDR3 region: CASSQAGGFLETQYF. CDR3 bases: TGCGCCAGCAGCCAAGCGGGGGGGTTTTTGGAGACCCAGTACTTC.

V usage is TRBV14 and J usage is TRBJ2-7; D is unresolved. Trimming removed 1 base from V and 5 bases from J, with 3 bases in between. There are 11 residues in the CDR3. Germline V lookup: CDR1 SGHDN, CDR2 FVKESK. The CDR3 spells CASSQVNEQYF. CDR3 bases: TGTGCCAGCAGCCAAGTCAACGAGCAGTACTTC.

CDR3 in amino acids: CASSFSGNTDTQYF. The CDR3 coding sequence is TGTGCCAGCTCGTTTAGCGGGAACACAGATACGCAGTATTTT. The chain has TRBV9 and TRBJ2-3; 8 bases map to TRBD2. The CDR3 totals 14 residues. J was trimmed by 2 bases and V by 7 bases; bases with no gene match: 6. Germline V CDR1 and CDR2: SGDLS, YYNGEE.

The chain carries TRBV2 and TRBJ2-2; 7 bases agree with TRBD2. Trimming at V came to 4 bases and at J to 5 bases, leaving 4 bases not matched to a gene. Looked up from germline, CDR1 is SNHLY and CDR2 is FYNNEI. The CDR3 runs to 14 residues. The CDR3 loop is CASSVGRGTGELFF. The CDR3, as DNA: TGTGCCAGCAGTGTGGGGCGGGGGACCGGGGAGCTGTTTTTT. The entire variable domain, with the rest obtained from reference TRBV2 and TRBJ2-2, is as follows: EPEVTQTPSHQVTQMGQEVILRCVPISNHLYFYWYRQILGQKVEFLVSFYNNEISEKSEIFDDQFSVERPDGSNFTLKIRSTKLEDSAMYFCASSVGRGTGELFFGEGSRLTVL.

The gene calls are TRBV5-4 and TRBJ1-1; 7 nucleotides align to TRBD1. Trimming took 1 base from V and 4 from J; bases not matched to a gene: 4. Germline V gene data show CDR1 as SGHNT and CDR2 as YYREEE (reference sequence). This CDR3 comprises 14 residues. CDR3 sequence: CASSLPGGGTEAFF. The CDR3 DNA reads TGTGCCAGCAGCTTGCCAGGGGGAGGCACTGAAGCTTTCTTT.

The genes are TRBV13 and TRBJ2-3; 8 nucleotides match TRBD2. V lost 3 bases to trimming and J lost 5 bases; unmatched junction nucleotides: 7. The CDR3 spans 15 residues. Germline loops: CDR1 PRHDT, CDR2 FYEKMQ (reference sequence). The CDR3 is CASSLFPGGRDTQYF. For the CDR3, the DNA is TGTGCCAGCAGCTTGTTTCCGGGGGGGCGAGATACGCAGTATTTT.

The chain carries TRBV6-5 and TRBJ2-1; 7 bases line up with TRBD2. There are 11 residues in the CDR3. Trimming took 8 bases from V and 8 from J; bases not matched to a gene: 3. CDR1 MNHEY and CDR2 SVGAGI come from the germline V gene. CDR3 loop: CASGREHEQFF. The CDR3 DNA sequence: TGTGCCAGCGGGCGGGAGCATGAGCAGTTCTTC.

V is TRBV4-3 and J is TRBJ2-7; D is unresolved. With 3 bases removed from V and 2 bases from J, the gap between germline ends came to 14 bases. Germline V lookup: CDR1 LGHNA, CDR2 YSLEER. The CDR3 has 15 amino acids. CDR3 sequence (DNA): TGCGCCAGCAGCCAGGGCAGCCAAGGTCCCTACGAGCAGTACTTC. Amino acid sequence: CASSQGSQGPYEQYF.

The chain is built from TRBV11-3 and TRBJ2-2, with 8 bases aligning to TRBD2. The CDR3 consists of 19 residues. V gave up 5 bases and J gave up 4 bases; unmatched junction bases: 18. CDR1 is SGHNT and CDR2 is YENEEA in the germline V gene. The chain's CDR3 is CASSLRRGKAGGTTGELFF. Here the CDR3 DNA reads TGTGCCAGCAGCCTTCGACGCGGGAAGGCGGGAGGTACCACCGGGGAGCTGTTTTTT.

This sequence joins TRBV15 and TRBJ1-4, with 7 nucleotides matching TRBD1. CDR3 length equals 16 residues. With 2 bases clipped from V and 1 base from J, the junction kept 4 bases outside the gene matches. Per germline, CDR1 LNHNV and CDR2 YYDKDF (reference sequence). The CDR3 DNA reads as TGTGCCACCAGCAGAATTAGGGGGCAAACTAATGAAAAACTGTTTTTT. The encoded protein is CATSRIRGQTNEKLFF.

This clone was detected only once. This sequence joins TRBV11-3 and TRBJ2-1; 8 nucleotides match TRBD1. Per the germline V gene, CDR1 is SGHNT and CDR2 is YENEEA. The CDR3 is 16 residues long. V was clipped by 5 bases and J by 2 bases; unmatched bases: 8. The CDR3 DNA is TGTGCCAGCAGCGCTAGACAGGGGAATACCTACAATGAGCAGTTCTTC. This translates into CASSARQGNTYNEQFF.

The V call is TRBV29-1, the J call TRBJ1-1, with D possibly TRBD1 on 6 matching bases. The germline V gene encodes CDR1 SQVTM and CDR2 ANQGSEA. V was shortened by 5 bases and J by 4 bases, with 8 bases between the two germline ends. The CDR3 sequence is 11 residues long. CDR3 nucleotides: TGCAGCGTTTCAGGGGCCACTGAAGCTTTCTTT. Protein: CSVSGATEAFF.

This clone was observed once. The chain has TRBV7-3 and TRBJ2-2, with TRBD2 matching 14 bases. Per the germline V gene, CDR1 is SGHTA and CDR2 is FQGTGA. This CDR3 has 20 residues. V was clipped by 2 bases and J by 1 base; unmatched bases: 9. CDR3 residues: CASSLVPGTSGSRNTGELFF. As DNA, the CDR3 is TGTGCCAGCAGCTTAGTCCCCGGGACTAGCGGGAGTAGGAACACCGGGGAGCTGTTTTTT.